This TCR beta chain is drawn from a study of T-cell memory formation after mild COVID-19. Looking at the study overall: Clusters of TCRs were largely donor specific.

To note about this clonotype: The antigen is unknown.

Germline V gives CDR1 SQVTM, CDR2 ANQGSEA. This CDR3 spans 12 amino acids. V shed 7 bases, J shed 8 bases, and the junction held 5 bases outside the gene matches. Constant-segment primers were used for 5'RACE, and the resulting TCR alpha and TCR beta cDNA libraries carried sample barcodes and UMIs. TCRdb analysed the 5' RACE reads with MiXCR anew, one entry per CDR3 protein. The profile shows around 200,000 distinct CDR3 sequences, more than 15% of them singletons. General observations from the study: CD4+ contracting clones were mainly CM and EM; CD8+ ones, EMRA.

Specimen: PBMCs or a T cell subset sorted from them (not recorded which). The receptor comes from an adult woman who had mild COVID-19 (a few samples of this study predate the infection). Cell type and time point are not known. J is TRBJ1-4 and V is TRBV29-1, with 9 positions matching TRBD1. The chain's CDR3 is CSADRGREKLFF. As DNA, the CDR3 is TGCAGCGCGGACAGGGGACGCGAAAAACTGTTTTTT.